The T cell receptor (beta chain) under discussion was sequenced for a study of shared clonotypes between healthy human individuals. CD4+ cells yielded CD45RA+ naive and CD45RA-negative memory subsets. Turning to this clone: Its antigen is as yet unknown. At one end, the junction sequence differs from germline, possibly due to a read error.

Study conclusions and caveats: Clonotype sharing among donors likely depends on sequencing depth.

Each sorted subset replicate got 200 ng genomic DNA, tens of thousands of genomes. Only in-frame clones appear in the TCRdb table, and some are missing; sequencing was by immunoSEQ multiplex PCR. The sample shows roughly 2.5 million clones, around nine tenths of them seen only once. The germline V gene encodes CDR1 MDHEN and CDR2 SYDVKM. The CDR3 runs 11 residues. The sequence came from a man aged 18 to 35 in good health. The chain carries TRBV28 and TRBJ2-7; tentatively, D is TRBD2 (5 bases). Sequencing was done on a sample of naive CD4+ T cells sorted from blood. Noted subset: CD45RA+ positively selected. For the CDR3, the DNA is TGTGCCAACAGTCCGAGGGTTGGGCAGTACTTC. Its translation: CANSPRVGQYF.